Listed here are 9 T cell receptor beta chains from one sample, sequenced in a study of blood T cells in healthy people across ages. A J-beta primer mix and a sample-barcoded 5' primer were used in a second PCR of about 7 to 12 cycles. One entry per CDR3 protein, called by TCRdb with MiXCR from the 5' RACE reads. The repertoire consists of about a million distinct CDR3 sequences, with under 50% occurring once and the leading ten covering roughly 13%. Material for sequencing was blood. The receptors were gathered from a young man in good health.

Only a few counts were recorded for this clonotype. The CDR3 here is CASSGASGGPYEQYF. The CDR3 DNA follows: TGTGCCAGCAGCGGAGCTAGCGGGGGACCTTACGAGCAGTACTTC. The rearrangement joins TRBV28 to TRBJ2-7, with TRBD2 matching 10 bases. CDR3 length: 15 residues. The germline gives CDR1 MDHEN, CDR2 SYDVKM. The trim removed 6 bases at V and 4 bases at J, leaving 9 bases unmatched.

The sample holds a few counts of this clonotype. The CDR3 is CASSVEVGSYNEQFF. The CDR3 DNA is TGTGCCAGCAGCGTTGAGGTTGGCTCCTACAATGAGCAGTTCTTC. V gene TRBV9 combines with J gene TRBJ2-1; D is undetermined. The CDR3 runs 15 residues. Between the trimmed V and J ends, which lost 2 bases and 0 bases, there was a span of 9 bases. Germline CDR1 and CDR2: SGDLS and YYNGEE.

The genes are TRBV6-2 or TRBV6-3 and TRBJ2-5; unclear D gene. This CDR3 contains 12 residues. V gave up 7 bases and J gave up 2 bases, with 8 bases separating them. CDR1 is MNHEY, CDR2 SVGEGT, per germline. The CDR3 loop is CASKRWQETQYF. CDR3 in DNA: TGTGCCAGCAAAAGATGGCAAGAGACCCAGTACTTC.

Turning to this clonotype: Compared with germline, one end of the junction differs, possibly owing to a read error. This chain uses TRBV20-1 with TRBJ2-5; 12 bases align to TRBD2. This CDR3 comprises 16 residues. Germline V CDR1 and CDR2: DFQATT, SNEGSKA (reference sequence). In DNA, the CDR3 is TGCAGTGCTAGTACACTAGCGGGGGGTGGGGGTGAGACCCGGTACTTC. This sequence encodes CSASTLAGGGGETRYF.

The rearrangement uses TRBV11-1 and TRBJ2-7; weak D call: TRBD1 (6 bases). The CDR3 sequence is 14 residues long. From germline, CDR1 is SGHAT and CDR2 FQDESV (reference sequence). Between the trimmed V and J ends, which lost 5 bases and 2 bases, there was a span of 13 bases. Here the CDR3 reads CASSTRDTTYEQYF. CDR3 bases: TGTGCCAGCAGCACCCGGGACACTACCTACGAGCAGTACTTC.

In its sample, this clonotype was seen a few times. V usage is TRBV4-3 and J usage is TRBJ2-1; D possibly corresponds to TRBD2 (6 bases). CDR1 is LGHNA, CDR2 YSLEER, per germline. V was pared by 0 bases and J by 9 bases, with 12 bases between. The CDR3 runs to 14 residues. CDR3 in DNA: TGCGCCAGCAGCCAAGAACCGGGGGTGGGTGAGCAGTTCTTC. Its protein is CASSQEPGVGEQFF.

The rearrangement uses TRBV29-1 and TRBJ2-5; a possible D gene is TRBD1 (6 bases). The CDR3 covers 13 residues. V lost 4 bases to trimming and J lost 5 bases, with 14 bases between them. Germline CDR1 is SQVTM and CDR2 is ANQGSEA. The CDR3 nucleotides are TGCAGCGTTGGAACAGGGTATGCGGAGACCCAGTACTTC. Its protein product is CSVGTGYAETQYF.

The chain links TRBV4-3 to TRBJ1-2, with 8 bases that match TRBD1. CDR1 and CDR2 (germline): LGHNA, YSLEER. Trimming cost V 0 bases and J 2 bases; bases outside gene matches: 8. The CDR3 has 17 amino acids. The CDR3 DNA is TGCGCCAGCAGCCAAGAGAGTCAATCAGGGGGCAACTATGGCTACACCTTC. Protein: CASSQESQSGGNYGYTF.

This clonotype was seen only once. The chain joins TRBV7-9 to TRBJ2-1, with a possible D match to TRBD2 (7 bases). The CDR3 consists of 15 residues. Germline V gene sequence: CDR1 SEHNR, CDR2 FQNEAQ (reference sequence). The V end lost 4 bases, the J end lost 13 bases, and 23 bases lay between the germline ends. The CDR3 spells CASSSKGGIQETQFF. DNA for the CDR3: TGTGCCAGCAGCTCCAAGGGGGGGATCCAAGAGACCCAGTTCTTC. The whole variable domain, remainder taken from reference TRBV7-9 and TRBJ2-1, is DTGVSQNPRHKITKRGQNVTFRCDPISEHNRLYWYRQTLGQGPEFLTYFQNEAQLEKSRLLSDRFSAERPKGSFSTLEIQRTEQGDSAMYLCASSSKGGIQETQFFGPGTRLTVL.